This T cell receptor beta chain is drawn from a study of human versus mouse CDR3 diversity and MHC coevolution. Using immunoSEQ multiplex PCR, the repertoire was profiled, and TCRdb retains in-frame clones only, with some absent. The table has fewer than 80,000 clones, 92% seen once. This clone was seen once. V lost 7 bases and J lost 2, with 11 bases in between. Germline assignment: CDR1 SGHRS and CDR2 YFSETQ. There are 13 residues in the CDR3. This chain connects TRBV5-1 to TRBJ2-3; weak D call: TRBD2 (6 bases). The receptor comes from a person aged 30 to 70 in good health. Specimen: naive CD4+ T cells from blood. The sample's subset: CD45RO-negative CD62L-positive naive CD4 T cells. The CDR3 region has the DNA TGCGCCAGCTCACGGGGGACCACAGATACGCAGTATTTT. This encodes CASSRGTTDTQYF.